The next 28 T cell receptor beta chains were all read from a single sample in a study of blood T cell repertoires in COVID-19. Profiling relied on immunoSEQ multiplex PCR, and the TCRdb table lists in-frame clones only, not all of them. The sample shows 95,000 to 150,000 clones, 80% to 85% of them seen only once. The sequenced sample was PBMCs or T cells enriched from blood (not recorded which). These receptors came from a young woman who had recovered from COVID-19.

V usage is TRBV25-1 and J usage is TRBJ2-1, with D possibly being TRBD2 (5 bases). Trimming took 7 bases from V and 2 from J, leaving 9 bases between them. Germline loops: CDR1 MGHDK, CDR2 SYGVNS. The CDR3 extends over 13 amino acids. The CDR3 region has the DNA TGTGCCAGCATGGCGGGCGCCTACAATGAGCAGTTCTTC. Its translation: CASMAGAYNEQFF.

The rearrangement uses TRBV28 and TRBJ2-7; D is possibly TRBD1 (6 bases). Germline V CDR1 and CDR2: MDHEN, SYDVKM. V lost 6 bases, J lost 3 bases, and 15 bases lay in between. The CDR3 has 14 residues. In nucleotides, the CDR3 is TGTGCCAGCAGAAAGATAACAGGGTTCTACGAGCAGTACTTC. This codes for CASRKITGFYEQYF. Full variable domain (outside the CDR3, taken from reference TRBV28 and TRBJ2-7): DVKVTQSSRYLVKRTGEKVFLECVQDMDHENMFWYRQDPGLGLRLIYFSYDVKMKEKGDIPEGYSVSREKKERFSLILESASTNQTSMYLCASRKITGFYEQYFGPGTRLTVT.

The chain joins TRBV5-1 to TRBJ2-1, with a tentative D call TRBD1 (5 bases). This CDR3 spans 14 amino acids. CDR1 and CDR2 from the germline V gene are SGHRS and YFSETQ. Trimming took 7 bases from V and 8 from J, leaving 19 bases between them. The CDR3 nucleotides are TGCGCCAGCCCCCTGGGGCGTATCCGGGATGAGCAGTTCTTC. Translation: CASPLGRIRDEQFF.

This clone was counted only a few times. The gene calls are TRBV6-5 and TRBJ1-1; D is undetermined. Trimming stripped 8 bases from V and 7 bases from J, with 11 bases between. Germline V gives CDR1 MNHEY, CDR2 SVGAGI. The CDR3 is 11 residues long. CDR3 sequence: CASAFRSEAFF. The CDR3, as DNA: TGTGCCAGCGCTTTTCGGAGTGAAGCTTTCTTT.

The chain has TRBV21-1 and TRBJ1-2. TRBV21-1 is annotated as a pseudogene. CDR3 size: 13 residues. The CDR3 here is CASTGRGNYGYTF. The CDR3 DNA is TGTGCCAGCACGGGGAGGGGGAACTATGGCTACACCTTC.

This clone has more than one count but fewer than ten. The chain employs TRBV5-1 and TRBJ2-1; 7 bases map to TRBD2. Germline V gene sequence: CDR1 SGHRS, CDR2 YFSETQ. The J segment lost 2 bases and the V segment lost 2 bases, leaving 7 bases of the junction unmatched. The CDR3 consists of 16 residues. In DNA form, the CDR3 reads TGCGCCAGCAGCTTCTATGTAGCGGGTCCCTACAATGAGCAGTTCTTC. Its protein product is CASSFYVAGPYNEQFF. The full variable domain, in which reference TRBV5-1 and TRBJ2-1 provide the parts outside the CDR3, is KAGVTQTPRYLIKTRGQQVTLSCSPISGHRSVSWYQQTPGQGLQFLFEYFSETQRNKGNFPGRFSGRQFSNSRSEMNVSTLELGDSALYLCASSFYVAGPYNEQFFGPGTRLTVL.

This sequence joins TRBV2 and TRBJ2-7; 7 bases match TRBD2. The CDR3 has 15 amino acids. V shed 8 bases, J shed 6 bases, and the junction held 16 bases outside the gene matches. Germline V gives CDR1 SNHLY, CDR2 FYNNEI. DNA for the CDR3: TGTGCCAGCGGGAGTGGACTAGTGGGTTTCAGCGAGCAGTACTTC. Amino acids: CASGSGLVGFSEQYF.

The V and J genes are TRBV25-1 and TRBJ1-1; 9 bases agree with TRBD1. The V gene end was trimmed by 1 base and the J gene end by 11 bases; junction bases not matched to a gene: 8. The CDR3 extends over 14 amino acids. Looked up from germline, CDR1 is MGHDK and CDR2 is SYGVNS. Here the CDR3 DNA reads TGTGCCAGCAGTGAATCGTTGACAGGGGGTGGTGCTTTCTTT. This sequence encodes CASSESLTGGGAFF.

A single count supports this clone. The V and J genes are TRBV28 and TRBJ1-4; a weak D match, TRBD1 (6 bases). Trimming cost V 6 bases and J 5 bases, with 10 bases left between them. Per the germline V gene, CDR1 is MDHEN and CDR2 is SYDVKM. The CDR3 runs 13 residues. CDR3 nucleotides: TGTGCCAGCAGAGAGCAGGGGAATGAAAAACTGTTTTTT. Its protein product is CASREQGNEKLFF.

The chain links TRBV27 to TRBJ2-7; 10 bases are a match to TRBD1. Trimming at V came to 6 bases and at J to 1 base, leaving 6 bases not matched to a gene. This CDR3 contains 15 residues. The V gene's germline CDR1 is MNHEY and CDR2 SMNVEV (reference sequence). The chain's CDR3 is CASSGRDRGSYEQYF. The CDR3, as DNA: TGTGCCAGCAGCGGCCGGGACAGGGGTTCCTACGAGCAGTACTTC.

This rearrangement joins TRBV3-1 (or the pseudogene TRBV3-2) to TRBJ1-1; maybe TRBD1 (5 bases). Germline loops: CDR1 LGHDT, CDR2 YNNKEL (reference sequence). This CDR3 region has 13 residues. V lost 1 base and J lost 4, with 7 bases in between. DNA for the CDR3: TGTGCCAGCAGCCAAGGGGGCATCACTGAAGCTTTCTTT. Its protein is CASSQGGITEAFF.

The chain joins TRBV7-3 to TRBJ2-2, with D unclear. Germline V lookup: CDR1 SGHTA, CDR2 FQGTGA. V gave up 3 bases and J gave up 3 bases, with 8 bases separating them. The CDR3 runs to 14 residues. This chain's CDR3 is CASSFFGYTGELFF. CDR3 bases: TGTGCCAGCAGCTTTTTCGGGTACACCGGGGAGCTGTTTTTT.

CDR3: CASGWGTGGELSGYTF. CDR3 coding DNA: TGTGCTAGTGGTTGGGGGACAGGGGGCGAGCTGAGCGGCTACACCTTC. V usage is TRBV12-5 and J usage is TRBJ1-2; TRBD1 aligns across 12 bases. The CDR3 totals 16 residues. Losses at the gene ends were 4 bases for V and 8 bases for J; bases not matched to a gene: 11. Germline assignment: CDR1 LGHNT and CDR2 FRNRAP. The entire variable domain, with the rest obtained from reference TRBV12-5 and TRBJ1-2, is as follows: DARVTQTPRHKVTEMGQEVTMRCQPILGHNTVFWYRQTMMQGLELLAYFRNRAPLDDSGMPKDRFSAEMPDATLATLKIQPSEPRDSAVYFCASGWGTGGELSGYTFGSGTRLTVV.

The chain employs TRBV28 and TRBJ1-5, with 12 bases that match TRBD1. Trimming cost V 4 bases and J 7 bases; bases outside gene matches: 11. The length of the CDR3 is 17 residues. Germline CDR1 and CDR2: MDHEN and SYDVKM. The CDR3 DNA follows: TGTGCCAGCAGTTCACCCCCCGGGACAGGGGGCAGACAGCCCCAGCATTTT. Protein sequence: CASSSPPGTGGRQPQHF.

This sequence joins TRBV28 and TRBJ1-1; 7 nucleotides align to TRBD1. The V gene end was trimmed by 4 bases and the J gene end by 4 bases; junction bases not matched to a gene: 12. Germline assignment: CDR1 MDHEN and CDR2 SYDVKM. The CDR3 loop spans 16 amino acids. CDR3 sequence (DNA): TGTGCCAGCAGTTCCCCGGTGGGCAGGGGGTTCACTGAAGCTTTCTTT. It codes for CASSSPVGRGFTEAFF.

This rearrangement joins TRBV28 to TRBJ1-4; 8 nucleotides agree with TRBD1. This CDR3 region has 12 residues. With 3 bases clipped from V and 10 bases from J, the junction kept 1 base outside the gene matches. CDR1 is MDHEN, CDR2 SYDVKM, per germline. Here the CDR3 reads CASSFGTGKLFF. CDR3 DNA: TGTGCCAGCAGTTTTGGGACAGGAAAACTGTTTTTT.

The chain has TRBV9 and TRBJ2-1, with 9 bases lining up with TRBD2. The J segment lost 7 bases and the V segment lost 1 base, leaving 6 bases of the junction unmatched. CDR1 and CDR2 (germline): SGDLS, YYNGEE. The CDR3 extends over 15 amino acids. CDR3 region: CASSVYAGGINEQFF. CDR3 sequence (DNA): TGTGCCAGCAGCGTATATGCGGGAGGGATAAATGAGCAGTTCTTC.

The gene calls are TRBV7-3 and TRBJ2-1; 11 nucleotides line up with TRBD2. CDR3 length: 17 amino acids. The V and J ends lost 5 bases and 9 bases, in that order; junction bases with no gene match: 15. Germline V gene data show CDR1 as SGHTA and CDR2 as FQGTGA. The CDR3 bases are TGTGCCAGCAGCCCAACATCGGGACTAGCGGCCTCGGGTGAGCAGTTCTTC. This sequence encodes CASSPTSGLAASGEQFF. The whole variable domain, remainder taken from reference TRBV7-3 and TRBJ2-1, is GAGVSQTPSNKVTEKGKYVELRCDPISGHTALYWYRQSLGQGPEFLIYFQGTGAADDSGLPNDRFFAVRPEGSVSTLKIQRTERGDSAVYLCASSPTSGLAASGEQFFGPGTRLTVL.

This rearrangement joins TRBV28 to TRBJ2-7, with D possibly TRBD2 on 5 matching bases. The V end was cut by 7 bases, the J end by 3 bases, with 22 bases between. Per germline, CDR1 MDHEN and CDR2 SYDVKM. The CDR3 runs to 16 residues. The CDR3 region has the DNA TGTGCCAGCATCCCTCACGGCGGGCAGGCGTACTACGAGCAGTACTTC. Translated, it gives CASIPHGGQAYYEQYF.

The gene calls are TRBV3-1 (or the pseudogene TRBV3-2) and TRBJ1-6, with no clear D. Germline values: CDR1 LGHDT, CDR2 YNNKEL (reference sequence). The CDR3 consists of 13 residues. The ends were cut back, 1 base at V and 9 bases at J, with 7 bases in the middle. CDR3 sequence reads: CASSQAAVSPLHF. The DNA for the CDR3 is TGTGCCAGCAGCCAAGCTGCGGTTTCACCCCTCCACTTT.

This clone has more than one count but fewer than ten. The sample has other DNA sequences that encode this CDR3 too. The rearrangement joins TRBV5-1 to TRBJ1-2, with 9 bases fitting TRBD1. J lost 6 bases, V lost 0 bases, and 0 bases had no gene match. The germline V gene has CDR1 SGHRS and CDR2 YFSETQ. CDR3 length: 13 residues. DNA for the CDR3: TGCGCCAGCAGCTTGGGGACAGGGGATGGCTACACCTTC. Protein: CASSLGTGDGYTF.

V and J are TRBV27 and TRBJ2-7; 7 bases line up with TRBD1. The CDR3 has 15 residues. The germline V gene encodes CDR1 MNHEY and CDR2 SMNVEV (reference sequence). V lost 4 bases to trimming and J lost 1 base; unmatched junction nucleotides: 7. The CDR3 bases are TGTGCCAGCAGTTCCCCTCGACAGGGTTCCTACGAGCAGTACTTC. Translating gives CASSSPRQGSYEQYF.

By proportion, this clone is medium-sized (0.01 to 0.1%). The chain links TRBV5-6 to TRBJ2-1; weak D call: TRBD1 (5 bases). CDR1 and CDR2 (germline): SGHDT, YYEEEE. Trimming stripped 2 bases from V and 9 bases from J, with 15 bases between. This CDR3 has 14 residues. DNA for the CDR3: TGTGCCAGCAGCTTAGACAGTCTTACGGTTGAGCAGTTCTTC. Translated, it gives CASSLDSLTVEQFF.

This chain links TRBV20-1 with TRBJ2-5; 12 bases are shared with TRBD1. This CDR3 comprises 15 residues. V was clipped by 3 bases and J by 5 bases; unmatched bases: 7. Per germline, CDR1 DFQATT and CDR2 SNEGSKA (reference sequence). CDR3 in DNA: TGCAGTGCTAGTACCGGGACAGGGGGCGGCGAGACCCAGTACTTC. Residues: CSASTGTGGGETQYF.

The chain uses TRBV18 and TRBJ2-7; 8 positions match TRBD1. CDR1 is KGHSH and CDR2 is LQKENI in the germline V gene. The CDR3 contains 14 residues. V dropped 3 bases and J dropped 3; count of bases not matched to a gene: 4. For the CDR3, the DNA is TGTGCCAGCTCACCGCCCGGGACAGGCTACGAGCAGTACTTC. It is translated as CASSPPGTGYEQYF. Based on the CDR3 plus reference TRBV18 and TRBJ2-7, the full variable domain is NAGVMQNPRHLVRRRGQEARLRCSPMKGHSHVYWYRQLPEEGLKFMVYLQKENIIDESGMPKERFSAEFPKEGPSILRIQQVVRGDSAAYFCASSPPGTGYEQYFGPGTRLTVT.

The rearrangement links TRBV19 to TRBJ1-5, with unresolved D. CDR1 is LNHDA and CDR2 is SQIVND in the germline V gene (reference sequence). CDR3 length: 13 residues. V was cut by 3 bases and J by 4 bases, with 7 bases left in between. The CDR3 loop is CASSIAGNQPQHF. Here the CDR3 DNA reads TGTGCCAGTAGTATTGCCGGTAATCAGCCCCAGCATTTT.

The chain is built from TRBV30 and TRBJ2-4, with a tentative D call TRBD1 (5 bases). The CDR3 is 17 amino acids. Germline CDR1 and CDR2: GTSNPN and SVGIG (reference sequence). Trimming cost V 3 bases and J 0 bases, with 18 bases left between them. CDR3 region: CAWSPRVTTLAKNIQYF. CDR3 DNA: TGTGCCTGGAGCCCCAGGGTTACTACCCTAGCCAAAAACATTCAGTACTTC.

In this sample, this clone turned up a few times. Here the CDR3 reads CASSAPGAIFEAFF. The CDR3 DNA follows: TGCGCCAGCAGCGCTCCGGGAGCTATATTTGAAGCTTTCTTT. The rearrangement uses TRBV5-1 and TRBJ1-1, with D unresolved. Germline CDR1 reads SGHRS; CDR2 reads YFSETQ. Trimming removed 4 bases at V and 7 bases at J, with 17 bases between. The CDR3 loop spans 14 amino acids.